What follows are 17 T cell receptor beta chains derived from one specimen sequenced in a study of OX40 agonist ivuxolimab in advanced cancers. Profiling relied on immunoSEQ multiplex PCR, and the TCRdb table lists in-frame clones only, not all of them. In the table there are some 86,000 clones, around 83% of which are singletons. The material sequenced was CD4+ or CD8+ T cells sorted from blood, taken in a trial of the OX40 agonist ivuxolimab. Source of these receptors: an adult with an advanced solid tumor such as melanoma, head and neck, liver or kidney cancer.

The chain is built from TRBV7-8 and TRBJ2-1, with 8 positions matching TRBD1. The germline V gene has CDR1 SGHVS and CDR2 FQNEAQ. V gave up 1 base and J gave up 6 bases; unmatched junction bases: 14. The CDR3 loop spans 18 amino acids. The CDR3 protein is CASSLVSGQGAKVNEQFF. The CDR3 DNA follows: TGTGCCAGCAGCTTAGTATCTGGGCAGGGGGCGAAGGTCAATGAGCAGTTCTTC.

This clone was counted once. V gene TRBV5-6 combines with J gene TRBJ2-2, with TRBD1 matching over 8 bases. Germline CDR1 reads SGHDT; CDR2 reads YYEEEE. This CDR3 region has 16 residues. V dropped 2 bases and J dropped 3; count of bases not matched to a gene: 6. This CDR3 is CASSFTGTGYTGELFF. The CDR3, as DNA: TGTGCCAGCAGCTTTACCGGGACAGGCTACACCGGGGAGCTGTTTTTT.

The chain has TRBV29-1 and TRBJ2-7; 7 bases align to TRBD1. The CDR3 is 15 amino acids. The V segment lost 2 bases and the J segment 0 bases; nucleotides outside the gene matches: 7. From germline, CDR1 is SQVTM and CDR2 ANQGSEA. DNA for the CDR3: TGCAGCGTTGAACACCCCACAGGGGTCTCCTACGAGCAGTACTTC. It encodes CSVEHPTGVSYEQYF.

This chain uses TRBV7-3 with TRBJ1-5; D ambiguous. The CDR3 loop spans 13 amino acids. Trimming removed 2 bases at V and 1 base at J, with 3 bases between. Germline assignment: CDR1 SGHTA and CDR2 FQGTGA. CDR3 protein: CASSLQSNQPQHF. The CDR3 bases are TGTGCCAGCAGCTTACAAAGCAATCAGCCCCAGCATTTT.

The chain employs TRBV2 and TRBJ1-5; 9 bases line up with TRBD1. Germline-derived CDR1 and CDR2 are SNHLY and FYNNEI. Trimming cost V 2 bases and J 7 bases; bases outside gene matches: 6. This CDR3 region has 15 residues. The CDR3 loop is CASSETGGAGQPQHF. Here the CDR3 DNA reads TGTGCCAGCAGTGAAACAGGGGGCGCGGGGCAGCCCCAGCATTTT. Complete variable domain (other parts from reference TRBV2 and TRBJ1-5): EPEVTQTPSHQVTQMGQEVILRCVPISNHLYFYWYRQILGQKVEFLVSFYNNEISEKSEIFDDQFSVERPDGSNFTLKIRSTKLEDSAMYFCASSETGGAGQPQHFGDGTRLSIL.

This sequence joins TRBV18 and TRBJ1-2; 12 nucleotides match TRBD1. Unmatched junction bases numbered 9, after V lost 2 bases and J lost 8 bases. From germline, CDR1 is KGHSH and CDR2 LQKENI. The length of the CDR3 is 16 residues. The CDR3 sequence is CASSPVMLGTGGGYTF. The CDR3 bases are TGTGCCAGCTCACCAGTGATGTTAGGGACAGGGGGCGGCTACACCTTC.

The chain couples TRBV7-2 to TRBJ2-1, with 9 nucleotides matching TRBD1. Germline CDR1 SGHTA, CDR2 FQGNSA. The J segment lost 7 bases and the V segment lost 7 bases, leaving 5 bases of the junction unmatched. This CDR3 contains 13 residues. CDR3 amino acids: CASTHRGPNEQFF. The CDR3 DNA is TGTGCCAGCACCCACAGGGGGCCGAATGAGCAGTTCTTC.

This sequence joins TRBV5-1 and TRBJ2-1, with 10 bases aligning to TRBD2. Unmatched junction bases numbered 4, after V lost 0 bases and J lost 7 bases. The germline V gene has CDR1 SGHRS and CDR2 YFSETQ. The length of the CDR3 is 15 residues. The CDR3 DNA reads as TGCGCCAGCAGCTTGGAAGCGGGGGGGCATAATGAGCAGTTCTTC. The encoded protein is CASSLEAGGHNEQFF.

This clone was seen at least ten times. The chain has TRBV14 and TRBJ1-1; possible D gene TRBD1, 5 bases. CDR3 size: 14 residues. Deletions cut 4 bases from V and 0 bases from J, with 9 bases between. Per germline, CDR1 SGHDN and CDR2 FVKESK. For the CDR3, the DNA is TGTGCCAGCAGCCTGGCAGGGTTGAACACTGAAGCTTTCTTT. Translated, it gives CASSLAGLNTEAFF.

This chain connects TRBV7-2 to TRBJ2-2; 8 positions agree with TRBD2. V trimming: 7 bases; J trimming: 6 bases; junction bases outside the gene matches: 10. The CDR3 length is 15 residues. CDR1 is SGHTA and CDR2 is FQGNSA in the germline V gene. CDR3 nucleotides: TGTGCCAGCACCCTGGGTCTAGCGGGCCCCGGGGAGCTGTTTTTT. Residues: CASTLGLAGPGELFF.

The chain is built from TRBV5-1 and TRBJ2-5, with D hard to call. The germline CDR1 and CDR2 sequences are SGHRS and YFSETQ. The CDR3 is made up of 11 amino acids. V shed 7 bases and J shed 5 bases, with 9 bases lying between them. The CDR3 region has the DNA TGCGCCAGCCGGGTAGGGGAGACCCAGTACTTC. It translates to CASRVGETQYF.

CDR3 sequence reads: CASSPRDRRTEAFF. The CDR3 DNA follows: TGTGCCAGCAGTCCCCGGGACAGGCGGACTGAAGCTTTCTTT. The V call is TRBV6-5, the J call TRBJ1-1; 8 bases match TRBD1. Germline CDR1 and CDR2: MNHEY and SVGAGI. Germline trimming cut 5 bases from V and 5 bases from J; bases unmatched to any gene: 7. This CDR3 contains 14 residues.

This clone is labeled medium-sized (0.01 to 0.1%). V is TRBV6-5 and J is TRBJ1-4; 7 bases are shared with TRBD1. The CDR3 is 14 residues long. Trimming removed 10 bases from V and 4 bases from J; junction bases left unmatched: 9. Germline V gene sequence: CDR1 MNHEY, CDR2 SVGAGI. CDR3 DNA: TGTGCCACACGGGACAGCGGATTTAATGAAAAACTGTTTTTT. This encodes CATRDSGFNEKLFF.

The chain carries TRBV10-1 and TRBJ2-3, with D unclear. Germline V gives CDR1 WNHNN, CDR2 SYGVQD (reference sequence). The CDR3 is 17 residues long. V dropped 4 bases and J dropped 1 base, with 18 bases sitting between them. The CDR3 sequence: CASSGGYSPRRTDTQYF. DNA for the CDR3: TGCGCCAGCAGTGGAGGCTATAGCCCAAGGCGCACAGATACGCAGTATTTT.

In its sample, this clone was seen a few times. The rearrangement joins TRBV29-1 to TRBJ1-1; D uncertain. The CDR3 extends over 11 amino acids. Trimming left V 7 bases short and J 1 base short, with 7 bases between. The germline gives CDR1 SQVTM, CDR2 ANQGSEA. The CDR3 bases are TGCAGCGCCTTAGAGAACACTGAAGCTTTCTTT. Translating it yields CSALENTEAFF.

This clone was seen a handful of times. The chain couples TRBV30 to TRBJ2-5, with D perhaps TRBD1 (6 bases). The CDR3 has 16 residues. Germline CDR1 and CDR2: GTSNPN and SVGIG (reference sequence). V shed 0 bases and J shed 7 bases, with 21 bases lying between them. CDR3 in DNA: TGTGCCTGGAGTGTAATCCTCACAGGGCAAAGGCGGACCCAGTACTTC. Translated: CAWSVILTGQRRTQYF.

The CDR3 DNA is TGTGCCAGCAGCTTAGCGAGGACAAACGAGCAGTACTTC. It translates to CASSLARTNEQYF. V usage is TRBV7-2 and J usage is TRBJ2-7; D perhaps matches TRBD1 (5 bases). Trimming shortened V by 0 bases and J by 5 bases, and 8 bases separated the two germline ends. The CDR3 extends over 13 amino acids. The V gene's germline CDR1 is SGHTA and CDR2 FQGNSA.